The 12 T cell receptor beta chains listed next were all sequenced from one sample in a study of blood T cell repertoires in COVID-19. Produced via immunoSEQ multiplex PCR; TCRdb's table is partial and in-frame only. The sample holds 400,000 or so clones; 70% to 90% are singletons and the top ten take around 1.5%. Sequencing used peripheral blood. Source of these receptors: a woman in her forties with COVID-19, enrolled during active disease.

The V and J genes are TRBV9 and TRBJ2-6, with TRBD1 matching over 8 bases. The CDR3 contains 16 residues. J gave up 3 bases and V 3 bases, and 5 bases lay outside the gene matches. Germline-derived CDR1 and CDR2 are SGDLS and YYNGEE. As DNA, the CDR3 is TGTGCCAGCAGCGCCGCCGGGACAGGTGGGGCCAACGTCCTGACTTTC. Residues: CASSAAGTGGANVLTF.

The gene calls are TRBV6-2 or TRBV6-3 and TRBJ2-1; tentative D call: TRBD2 (6 bases). Germline CDR1 MNHEY, CDR2 SVGEGT. The CDR3 is 14 residues long. V shed 5 bases and J shed 9 bases, with 17 bases lying between them. CDR3 sequence: CASSRTAAEGEQFF. Written as DNA, the CDR3 is TGTGCCAGCAGTCGGACTGCTGCGGAGGGTGAGCAGTTCTTC.

The genes are TRBV18 and TRBJ2-2; the match to TRBD1 covers 10 bases. Germline V lookup: CDR1 KGHSH, CDR2 LQKENI. V was pared by 6 bases and J by 2 bases, with 3 bases of the junction left unmatched. This CDR3 has 15 residues. The CDR3 is CASSRDRGNTGELFF. The CDR3 DNA is TGTGCCAGCTCCCGGGACAGGGGAAACACCGGGGAGCTGTTTTTT.

The sample holds many counts of this clone. V gene TRBV7-2 combines with J gene TRBJ1-3, with a possible D match to TRBD1 (5 bases). V was clipped by 2 bases and J by 0 bases, with 11 bases between them. This CDR3 has 16 residues. Germline CDR1 and CDR2: SGHTA and FQGNSA. The CDR3 spells CASSLLGGNSGNTIYF. The CDR3 nucleotides are TGTGCCAGCAGCTTATTGGGGGGGAACTCTGGAAACACCATATATTTT.

The chain recombines TRBV27 with TRBJ1-5; possible D gene TRBD1, 6 bases. This CDR3 is built from 15 residues. Trimming removed 1 base at V and 7 bases at J, with 14 bases between. Germline CDR1 reads MNHEY; CDR2 reads SMNVEV (reference sequence). CDR3 residues: CASSLYGGGGQPQHF. In nucleotides, the CDR3 is TGTGCCAGCAGTTTATACGGAGGGGGGGGGCAGCCCCAGCATTTT.

The rearrangement uses TRBV5-1 and TRBJ1-4, with TRBD1 as a possible D gene (6 bases). This CDR3 is 16 amino acids long. CDR1 SGHRS and CDR2 YFSETQ come from the germline V gene. The V gene lost 4 bases and the J gene lost 2 bases, with 15 bases spanning the gap. The CDR3 spells CASSPAGRGTNEKLFF. The CDR3 DNA reads as TGCGCCAGCAGCCCGGCGGGTAGGGGGACTAATGAAAAACTGTTTTTT.

The V gene is TRBV7-8, the J gene TRBJ2-7; TRBD1 matches 7 bases. After removal of 1 base from V and 4 bases from J, the junction contained 10 bases not matched to a gene. The germline V gene encodes CDR1 SGHVS and CDR2 FQNEAQ. The CDR3 covers 16 residues. CDR3: CASSLGGGHNFYEQYF. The CDR3 coding sequence is TGTGCCAGCAGCTTAGGAGGGGGCCACAATTTTTACGAGCAGTACTTC.

The chain has TRBV5-1 and TRBJ2-1, with 12 bases lining up with TRBD2. V lost 2 bases to trimming and J lost 4 bases; unmatched junction nucleotides: 4. The CDR3 is made up of 16 amino acids. Germline V gene sequence: CDR1 SGHRS, CDR2 YFSETQ. The CDR3 loop is CASSFLAGGSYNEQFF. The CDR3 DNA sequence: TGCGCCAGCAGCTTTCTAGCGGGGGGGTCTTACAATGAGCAGTTCTTC.

The gene calls are TRBV5-1 and TRBJ1-6, with 8 bases that match TRBD1. V lost 0 bases, J lost 8 bases, and 7 bases stayed unmatched. The length of the CDR3 is 16 residues. The germline V gene encodes CDR1 SGHRS and CDR2 YFSETQ. The CDR3 DNA reads as TGCGCCAGCAGCTTGGGACAGGGGCGAGGGGATTCACCCCTCCACTTT. This sequence encodes CASSLGQGRGDSPLHF.

The chain uses TRBV28 and TRBJ2-1; no definite D call. Germline V CDR1 and CDR2: MDHEN, SYDVKM. The CDR3 length is 15 residues. V gave up 6 bases and J gave up 6 bases, with 18 bases separating them. The CDR3 spells CASRSFGANGNEQFF. CDR3 bases: TGTGCCAGCAGGAGTTTCGGAGCCAACGGCAATGAGCAGTTCTTC.

The rearrangement links TRBV6-5 to TRBJ2-1, with 8 bases matching TRBD2. The CDR3 length is 12 residues. V dropped 7 bases and J dropped 7; count of bases not matched to a gene: 3. The germline V gene encodes CDR1 MNHEY and CDR2 SVGAGI. CDR3 protein: CASTRGGNEQFF. CDR3 DNA sequence: TGTGCCAGCACCCGGGGGGGGAATGAGCAGTTCTTC.

This clone was found once. The rearrangement links TRBV2 to TRBJ1-3; TRBD1 might be the D (5 bases). V was shortened by 8 bases and J by 0 bases, with 11 bases between the two germline ends. Germline-derived CDR1 and CDR2 are SNHLY and FYNNEI. The CDR3 consists of 14 residues. CDR3 protein: CASETGDSGNTIYF. CDR3 in DNA: TGTGCCAGCGAAACAGGCGACTCTGGAAACACCATATATTTT.